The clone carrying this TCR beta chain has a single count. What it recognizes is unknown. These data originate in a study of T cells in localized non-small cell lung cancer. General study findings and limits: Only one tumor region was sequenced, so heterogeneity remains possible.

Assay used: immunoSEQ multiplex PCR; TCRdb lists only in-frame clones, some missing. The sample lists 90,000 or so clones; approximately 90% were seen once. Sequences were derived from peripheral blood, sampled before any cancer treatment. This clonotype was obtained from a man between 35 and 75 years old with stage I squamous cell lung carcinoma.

In DNA form, the CDR3 reads TGTGCCAGCAGCTTTAAGGGACTAGCGGATTTGGGGACCCAGTACTTC. Its protein is CASSFKGLADLGTQYF. The rearrangement joins TRBV5-6 to TRBJ2-5, with 11 bases identical to TRBD2. The germline V gene has CDR1 SGHDT and CDR2 YYEEEE. Trimming took 2 bases from V and 7 from J; bases not matched to a gene: 10. The CDR3 spans 16 residues.